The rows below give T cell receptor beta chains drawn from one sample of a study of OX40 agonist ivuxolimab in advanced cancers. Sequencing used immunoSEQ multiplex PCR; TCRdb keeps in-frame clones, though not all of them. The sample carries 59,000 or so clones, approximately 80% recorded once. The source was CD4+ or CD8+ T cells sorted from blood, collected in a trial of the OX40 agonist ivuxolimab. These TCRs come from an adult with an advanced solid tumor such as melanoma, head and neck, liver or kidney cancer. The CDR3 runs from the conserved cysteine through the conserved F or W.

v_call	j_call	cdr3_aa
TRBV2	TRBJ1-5	CASSEQGSSNQPQHF
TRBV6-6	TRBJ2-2	CACRRGEKTGELFF
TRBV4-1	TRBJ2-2	CASSRGSVNTGELFF
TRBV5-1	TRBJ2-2	CASSLGRARDTGELFF
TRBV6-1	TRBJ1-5	CASSASLGNQPQHF
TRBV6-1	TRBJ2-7	CASNRLAGTLGEQYF
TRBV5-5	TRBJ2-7	CASSISYEQYF
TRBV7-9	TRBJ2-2	CASSLALAETGELFF
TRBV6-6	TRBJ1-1	CASSYSGGKAFF
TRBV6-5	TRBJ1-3	CASRPRQGFGNTIYF
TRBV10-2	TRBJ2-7	CASIYGQSSYEQYF
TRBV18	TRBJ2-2	CASSPVWLYVRANAGELFF
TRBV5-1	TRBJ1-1	CASSWGLGTEAFF
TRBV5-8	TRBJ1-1	CASSPTIWSEAFF
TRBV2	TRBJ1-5	CASSVVPQGPQHF
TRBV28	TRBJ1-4	CAGKHSTNEKLFF
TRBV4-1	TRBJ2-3	CASPPTSGSQGTDTQYF
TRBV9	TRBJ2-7	CASSPRDSAFYYEQYF